The 20 T cell receptor beta chains below all came from one sample that was sequenced in a study of OX40 agonist ivuxolimab in advanced cancers. TCRdb's table, derived via immunoSEQ multiplex PCR, lists solely in-frame clones and lacks some. Found here are about 67,000 clones, under 90% of them singletons; the top ten hold about 0.61%. The source was CD4+ or CD8+ T cells sorted from blood, collected in a trial of the OX40 agonist ivuxolimab. Receptors were obtained from an adult with an advanced solid tumor such as melanoma, head and neck, liver or kidney cancer.

This chain uses TRBV5-6 with TRBJ1-5; D gene uncertain. This CDR3 spans 14 amino acids. In germline, CDR1 is SGHDT, CDR2 YYEEEE. With 0 bases removed from V and 3 bases from J, the gap between germline ends came to 7 bases. Here the CDR3 reads CASSLGGYNQPQHF. In DNA form, the CDR3 reads TGTGCCAGCAGCTTGGGAGGGTACAATCAGCCCCAGCATTTT.

The chain carries TRBV18 and TRBJ2-7, with 8 bases identical to TRBD1. Germline assignment: CDR1 KGHSH and CDR2 LQKENI. The length of the CDR3 is 16 residues. The J segment lost 5 bases and the V segment lost 0 bases, leaving 9 bases of the junction unmatched. The CDR3: CASSPPKDRARHEQYF. CDR3 DNA: TGTGCCAGCTCACCACCAAAGGACAGGGCACGCCACGAGCAGTACTTC.

With regard to this clone: The same CDR3 can be traced to other DNA sequences in this sample. The chain joins TRBV5-1 to TRBJ2-5; D not resolved. V was cut by 0 bases and J by 2 bases, with 2 bases left in between. Germline loops: CDR1 SGHRS, CDR2 YFSETQ. The CDR3 consists of 12 residues. The CDR3 protein is CASSLAQETQYF. The CDR3 region has the DNA TGCGCCAGCAGCTTGGCGCAAGAGACCCAGTACTTC.

The chain recombines TRBV7-2 with TRBJ1-5; maybe TRBD1 (5 bases). Germline V lookup: CDR1 SGHTA, CDR2 FQGNSA. Between the trimmed V and J ends, which lost 5 bases and 4 bases, there was a span of 12 bases. The CDR3 has 14 amino acids. This chain's CDR3 is CASSPEAGNQPQHF. CDR3 DNA sequence: TGTGCCAGCAGCCCAGAAGCAGGGAATCAGCCCCAGCATTTT.

This chain's CDR3 is CASSSSRDNYGYTF. As DNA, the CDR3 is TGTGCCAGCAGTTCCAGCAGGGATAACTATGGCTACACCTTC. The V gene is TRBV6-6, the J gene TRBJ1-2; the D gene is possibly TRBD1 (5 bases). Trimming left V 4 bases short and J 1 base short, with 10 bases between. The germline gives CDR1 MNHNY, CDR2 SVGAGI (reference sequence). The CDR3 spans 14 residues.

The rearrangement joins TRBV5-1 to TRBJ2-2; unclear D gene. From germline, CDR1 is SGHRS and CDR2 YFSETQ. The CDR3 spans 14 residues. V was trimmed by 4 bases and J by 2 bases, leaving 9 bases between them. CDR3 nucleotide sequence: TGCGCCAGCAGCCCTCAGGCCAACACCGGGGAGCTGTTTTTT. Protein: CASSPQANTGELFF.

V gene TRBV9 combines with J gene TRBJ1-5, with D perhaps TRBD1 (5 bases). The germline gives CDR1 SGDLS, CDR2 YYNGEE. This CDR3 is built from 15 residues. V lost 3 bases and J lost 0, with 10 bases in between. As DNA, the CDR3 is TGTGCCAGCAGCGGTGGGGGATATAGCAATCAGCCCCAGCATTTT. Its translation is CASSGGGYSNQPQHF. Supplemented by reference TRBV9 and TRBJ1-5, the full variable domain reads DSGVTQTPKHLITATGQRVTLRCSPRSGDLSVYWYQQSLDQGLQFLIQYYNGEERAKGNILERFSAQQFPDLHSELNLSSLELGDSALYFCASSGGGYSNQPQHFGDGTRLSIL.

The V call is TRBV5-1, the J call TRBJ2-2; perhaps TRBD2 as D (6 bases). The V gene lost 4 bases and the J gene lost 3 bases, with 13 bases spanning the gap. The length of the CDR3 is 15 residues. From germline, CDR1 is SGHRS and CDR2 YFSETQ. CDR3 protein: CASSLDGSYTGELFF. The CDR3 nucleotides read TGCGCCAGCAGCCTAGACGGGAGTTACACCGGGGAGCTGTTTTTT.

V usage is TRBV11-2 and J usage is TRBJ2-2, with TRBD2 identical over 8 bases. The ends lost 2 bases at V and 2 bases at J; junction bases unmatched: 7. The germline CDR1 and CDR2 sequences are SGHAT and FQNNGV. This CDR3 is built from 17 residues. This CDR3 reads CASSLPRLATNTGELFF. The DNA of the CDR3 is TGTGCCAGCAGCTTACCACGACTAGCGACTAACACCGGGGAGCTGTTTTTT.

The chain recombines TRBV5-1 with TRBJ2-1, with 10 bases fitting TRBD2. CDR1 and CDR2 from the germline V gene are SGHRS and YFSETQ. V lost 2 bases and J lost 5; bases outside the gene matches: 7. This CDR3 region has 16 residues. DNA of the CDR3: TGCGCCAGCAGCTTAGCTAGCGGGGGAAGAAACAATGAGCAGTTCTTC. Its protein product is CASSLASGGRNNEQFF.

This clone was observed once. This chain uses TRBV5-1 with TRBJ1-1; TRBD1 is a possible D gene (6 bases). CDR3 size: 14 residues. V gave up 4 bases and J gave up 4 bases, with 14 bases separating them. The V gene's germline CDR1 is SGHRS and CDR2 YFSETQ. This chain's CDR3 is CASSTYGGPTEAFF. In DNA form, the CDR3 reads TGCGCCAGCAGCACCTACGGGGGCCCCACTGAAGCTTTCTTT.

Points on this clone: The sample holds other DNA sequences that translate to the same CDR3. V is TRBV18 and J is TRBJ1-1; D remains ambiguous. The germline CDR1 and CDR2 sequences are KGHSH and LQKENI. Between the trimmed V and J ends, which lost 0 bases and 4 bases, there was a span of 6 bases. The CDR3 is 13 residues long. In nucleotides, the CDR3 is TGTGCCAGCTCACCACCGGGAGGCACTGAAGCTTTCTTT. Protein product: CASSPPGGTEAFF.

The chain recombines TRBV4-3 with TRBJ2-1; 10 bases fit TRBD2. Germline CDR1 is LGHNA and CDR2 is YSLEER. Losses at the gene ends were 0 bases for V and 7 bases for J; bases not matched to a gene: 6. The CDR3 has 16 amino acids. The CDR3 sequence is CASSQDYTSGVNEQFF. CDR3 DNA sequence: TGCGCCAGCAGCCAAGATTATACTAGCGGGGTGAATGAGCAGTTCTTC.

This rearrangement joins TRBV15 to TRBJ2-7, with D unresolved. V lost 3 bases, J lost 2 bases, and 8 bases lay in between. CDR3 length: 13 residues. The germline V gene has CDR1 LNHNV and CDR2 YYDKDF (reference sequence). DNA for the CDR3: TGTGCCACCAGCAGCAGGCCCACCTACGAGCAGTACTTC. Protein sequence: CATSSRPTYEQYF.

This clone was counted only a few times. The CDR3 sequence: CASSQDGDQPQHF. The CDR3 bases are TGTGCCAGCAGCCAAGATGGGGATCAGCCCCAGCATTTT. The chain uses TRBV4-2 and TRBJ1-5; D ambiguous. The CDR3 runs to 13 residues. Trimming removed 0 bases at V and 5 bases at J, with 5 bases between. CDR1 and CDR2 from the germline V gene are LGHNA and YNFKEQ.

The gene calls are TRBV7-2 and TRBJ2-7; possibly TRBD1 for D (6 bases). Germline V CDR1 and CDR2: SGHTA, FQGNSA. The V and J ends lost 0 bases and 4 bases respectively, with 13 bases between them. The CDR3 consists of 15 residues. The CDR3, as DNA: TGTGCCAGCAGCTTAGCGACAGGCCGACCTTACGAGCAGTACTTC. The encoded protein is CASSLATGRPYEQYF.

This chain uses TRBV9 with TRBJ1-1; 7 bases map to TRBD1. This CDR3 has 12 residues. Germline CDR1 SGDLS, CDR2 YYNGEE. Trimming removed 4 bases from V and 8 bases from J; junction bases left unmatched: 5. CDR3 residues: CASSPQGGEAFF. The CDR3 DNA is TGTGCCAGCAGCCCCCAGGGGGGAGAAGCTTTCTTT.

The rearrangement uses TRBV11-2 and TRBJ2-7; 10 positions match TRBD2. The ends lost 5 bases at V and 2 bases at J; junction bases unmatched: 6. This CDR3 is 15 amino acids long. CDR1 SGHAT and CDR2 FQNNGV come from the germline V gene. This CDR3 reads CASSPTSGATYEQYF. The CDR3 nucleotides are TGTGCCAGCAGCCCCACTAGCGGGGCCACCTACGAGCAGTACTTC.

The gene calls are TRBV6-1 and TRBJ2-3; D is perhaps TRBD1 or TRBD2 (6 bases each). The CDR3 sequence is 15 residues long. V gave up 3 bases and J gave up 4 bases, with 14 bases separating them. Germline V gene sequence: CDR1 MNHNS, CDR2 SASEGT. DNA of the CDR3: TGTGCCAGCAGTGAGTTTGGGGGGCGAGCAGATACGCAGTATTTT. Translation: CASSEFGGRADTQYF.

The chain couples TRBV27 to TRBJ1-1; D not resolved. There are 13 residues in the CDR3. Germline values: CDR1 MNHEY, CDR2 SMNVEV (reference sequence). V shed 2 bases and J shed 1 base, with 5 bases lying between them. This chain's CDR3 is CASSLRTNTEAFF. The DNA of the CDR3 is TGTGCCAGCAGTTTACGGACGAACACTGAAGCTTTCTTT.